This record looks at one T cell receptor (beta chain) sequence and its context. Naive CD8 cells lacked CD45RO and underwent positive selection for CCR7, leaving out terminally differentiated effector memory CD45RA+ cells. The sample is drawn from a study of shared clonotypes between healthy human individuals. The assay was immunoSEQ multiplex PCR, and TCRdb's table has in-frame clones only and misses some. The table shows about 2.2 million clones, with over 85% occurring only once. V lost 5 bases and J lost 3, with 7 bases in between. Germline V gene data show CDR1 as GTSNPN and CDR2 as SVGIG (reference sequence). The CDR3 is 11 residues long.

The source of this sequence is a man younger than 35 in good health. Some clones in this sample may be carry-over from other donors' samples. Sequencing input: naive CD8+ T cells from PBMCs. V is TRBV30 and J is TRBJ2-5, with D hard to call. The CDR3 protein is CAWDREETQYF. CDR3 nucleotide sequence: TGTGCCTGGGACCGGGAAGAGACCCAGTACTTC. The complete variable domain, with remaining parts taken from reference TRBV30 and TRBJ2-5, reads SQTIHQWPATLVQPVGSPLSLECTVEGTSNPNLYWYRQAAGRGLQLLFYSVGIGQISSEVPQNLSASRPQDRQFILSSKKLLLSDSGFYLCAWDREETQYFGPGTRLLVL.